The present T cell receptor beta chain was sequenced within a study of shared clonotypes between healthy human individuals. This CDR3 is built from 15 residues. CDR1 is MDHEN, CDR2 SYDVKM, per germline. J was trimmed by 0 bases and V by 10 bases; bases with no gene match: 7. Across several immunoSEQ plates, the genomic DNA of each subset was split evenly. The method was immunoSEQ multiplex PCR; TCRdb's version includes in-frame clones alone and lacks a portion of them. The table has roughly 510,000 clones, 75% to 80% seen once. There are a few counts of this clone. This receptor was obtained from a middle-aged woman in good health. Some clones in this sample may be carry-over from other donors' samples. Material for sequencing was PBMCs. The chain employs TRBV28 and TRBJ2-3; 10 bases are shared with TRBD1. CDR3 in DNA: TGTGCCACCGGGACAGGGGCCGTAAGCACAGATACGCAGTATTTT. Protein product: CATGTGAVSTDTQYF.